This T cell receptor (beta chain) was sequenced in a study of shared clonotypes between healthy human individuals. Genomic DNA per cell subset filled all wells of several immunoSEQ plates. Data came from immunoSEQ multiplex PCR; TCRdb stores just in-frame clones and leaves some out. The table lists about 980,000 clones, about 80% of them singletons. The CDR3 length is 14 residues. Germline CDR1 KGHSH, CDR2 LQKENI. Trimming took off 6 bases at V and 4 bases at J, with 15 bases between the two ends. As for this clone: Different DNA sequences within this sample yield the same CDR3.

V is TRBV18 and J is TRBJ2-5, with D possibly matching TRBD1 (6 bases). The material sequenced was memory CD4+ T cells sorted from blood. As to subset: CD45RA-negative fraction. This TCR was recovered from a man aged 18 to 29 in good health. The CDR3 DNA sequence: TGTGCCAGCTCCCCCTTGGGGGCGCGAGAGACCCAGTACTTC. Translation gives CASSPLGARETQYF.